One sample yielded the 17 T cell receptor beta chains listed below, sequenced in a study of cytomegalovirus exposure and HLA in healthy donors. Vbeta (60) and Jbeta (13) primers were used in the PCR. TCRdb's copy holds only in-frame clones and misses some; the assay was immunoSEQ multiplex PCR. The table includes more than 150,000 clones, 70% to 80% detected once. Sequencing input: PBMCs. All receptors derive from a girl aged 5-17 years in good health and CMV-seropositive.

The chain recombines TRBV19 with TRBJ1-5; D gene ambiguous. The V gene lost 3 bases and the J gene lost 6 bases, with 15 bases spanning the gap. Germline lookup yields CDR1 LNHDA and CDR2 SQIVND (reference sequence). This CDR3 spans 15 amino acids. The CDR3 loop reads CASSMWEGDRQPQHF. CDR3 sequence (DNA): TGTGCCAGTAGTATGTGGGAGGGCGATCGTCAGCCCCAGCATTTT. Full variable domain (rest looked up from reference TRBV19 and TRBJ1-5): DGGITQSPKYLFRKEGQNVTLSCEQNLNHDAMYWYRQDPGQGLRLIYYSQIVNDFQKGDIAEGYSVSREKKESFPLTVTSAQKNPTAFYLCASSMWEGDRQPQHFGDGTRLSIL.

The chain uses TRBV5-1 and TRBJ2-7; 11 bases fit TRBD2. Germline lookup yields CDR1 SGHRS and CDR2 YFSETQ. Germline trimming cut 4 bases from V and 0 bases from J; bases unmatched to any gene: 12. The CDR3 has 18 amino acids. Here the CDR3 reads CASSPPPPTSGGSYEQYF. The CDR3 nucleotides read TGCGCCAGCAGCCCTCCTCCTCCCACTAGCGGGGGCTCCTACGAGCAGTACTTC.

The chain uses TRBV18 and TRBJ1-2; D is possibly TRBD1 (5 bases). Looked up from germline, CDR1 is KGHSH and CDR2 is LQKENI. The CDR3 runs to 15 residues. V lost 3 bases and J 4 bases, leaving 15 bases between the germline ends. CDR3 region: CASSPQTATGYGYTF. DNA for the CDR3: TGTGCCAGCTCACCCCAGACAGCTACCGGCTATGGCTACACCTTC.

DNA for the CDR3: TGTGCCAGCAGCAAGGGACAGCCTTGTAGCAATCAGCCCCAGCATTTT. The encoded protein is CASSKGQPCSNQPQHF. J is TRBJ1-5 and V is TRBV21-1; the tabulated D call, TRBD1, remains unverified against the DNA. TRBV21-1 has pseudogene status. CDR3 length: 16 residues.

This chain joins TRBV2 and TRBJ2-2, with 7 bases that match TRBD2. The trim removed 5 bases at V and 6 bases at J, leaving 9 bases unmatched. Germline loops: CDR1 SNHLY, CDR2 FYNNEI. CDR3 size: 15 residues. Here the CDR3 reads CASSLKAGLPGELFF. The CDR3 DNA reads TGTGCCAGCAGTCTTAAAGCGGGGTTGCCCGGGGAGCTGTTTTTT.

The V call is TRBV7-9, the J call TRBJ2-4, with D maybe TRBD1 (6 bases). The germline V gene has CDR1 SEHNR and CDR2 FQNEAQ (reference sequence). The V and J ends lost 5 bases and 0 bases respectively, with 11 bases between them. This CDR3 comprises 15 residues. Here the CDR3 reads CASSLQGLAKNIQYF. As DNA, the CDR3 is TGTGCCAGCAGCCTTCAGGGGTTAGCCAAAAACATTCAGTACTTC. Filled out from reference TRBV7-9 and TRBJ2-4, the complete variable domain reads DTGVSQNPRHKITKRGQNVTFRCDPISEHNRLYWYRQTLGQGPEFLTYFQNEAQLEKSRLLSDRFSAERPKGSFSTLEIQRTEQGDSAMYLCASSLQGLAKNIQYFGAGTRLSVL.

This chain joins TRBV7-2 and TRBJ2-3; TRBD2 aligns across 11 bases. The J segment lost 4 bases and the V segment lost 0 bases, leaving 0 bases of the junction unmatched. Germline-derived CDR1 and CDR2 are SGHTA and FQGNSA. The CDR3 has 15 amino acids. The CDR3 reads CASSLASGGADTQYF. The CDR3 DNA follows: TGTGCCAGCAGCTTAGCTAGCGGGGGGGCAGATACGCAGTATTTT.

V is TRBV12-1 and J is TRBJ1-5; TRBD1 reflects the table's D call only, with no check against the DNA. TRBV12-1 is listed as a pseudogene. There are 14 residues in the CDR3. CDR3 region: CARRLGASNQPQHF. DNA for the CDR3: TGTGCCAGAAGGTTGGGCGCGAGCAATCAGCCCCAGCATTTT.

This rearrangement joins TRBV4-3 to TRBJ2-1; D unresolved. Germline V gene data show CDR1 as LGHNA and CDR2 as YSLEER. The V and J ends lost 0 bases and 6 bases respectively, with 15 bases between them. The CDR3 has 16 amino acids. In DNA form, the CDR3 reads TGCGCCAGCAGCCAAGATGTGGTAGAGGCATTCAATGAGCAGTTCTTC. Amino acid sequence: CASSQDVVEAFNEQFF.

The V and J genes are TRBV9 and TRBJ2-3, with D perhaps TRBD2 (5 bases). The germline V gene has CDR1 SGDLS and CDR2 YYNGEE. Trimming took 2 bases from V and 3 from J, leaving 13 bases between them. The CDR3 runs to 15 residues. Here the CDR3 DNA reads TGTGCCAGCAGCGTCGCTAGCTGGGGTACAGATACGCAGTATTTT. This gives the protein CASSVASWGTDTQYF.

The chain has TRBV11-2 and TRBJ2-1, with TRBD2 identical over 7 bases. The CDR3 runs 13 residues. The germline CDR1 and CDR2 sequences are SGHAT and FQNNGV. The V segment lost 5 bases and the J segment 10 bases; nucleotides outside the gene matches: 8. The CDR3 loop reads CASSPPGGGEQFF. CDR3 coding DNA: TGTGCCAGCAGCCCCCCGGGGGGAGGGGAGCAGTTCTTC.

The rearrangement uses TRBV5-1 and TRBJ1-4; D ambiguous. V lost 0 bases to trimming and J lost 5 bases, with 11 bases between them. The length of the CDR3 is 15 residues. Germline CDR1 SGHRS, CDR2 YFSETQ. For the CDR3, the DNA is TGCGCCAGCAGCTTGGGAGAGACTTCCAATGAAAAACTGTTTTTT. As protein: CASSLGETSNEKLFF.

This clone was found once. The V call is TRBV7-9, the J call TRBJ1-2, with D uncertain. This CDR3 has 17 amino acids. Germline V gene data show CDR1 as SEHNR and CDR2 as FQNEAQ (reference sequence). Trimming removed 6 bases at V and 0 bases at J, with 20 bases between. CDR3 sequence reads: CASSSHRTEIANYGYTF. CDR3 bases: TGTGCCAGCAGTTCGCATCGAACAGAAATCGCTAACTATGGCTACACCTTC.

The genes are TRBV21-1 and TRBJ2-4; TRBD1, the table's D call, was not compared with the DNA. TRBV21-1 is a listed pseudogene. The length of the CDR3 is 16 residues. The CDR3: CASSAGQEIAKNIQYF. The CDR3 DNA is TGTGCCAGCAGCGCCGGACAAGAAATAGCCAAAAACATTCAGTACTTC.

This chain joins TRBV18 and TRBJ1-1; perhaps TRBD1 as D (6 bases). There are 14 residues in the CDR3. The germline V and J ends were trimmed by 3 bases and 1 base, with 9 bases remaining between them. CDR1 and CDR2 (germline): KGHSH, LQKENI. The CDR3 DNA is TGTGCCAGCTCACCGGACAGACAGAACACTGAAGCTTTCTTT. Translated, it gives CASSPDRQNTEAFF.

This sequence joins TRBV9 and TRBJ2-5, with 9 bases identical to TRBD1. The CDR3 sequence is 15 residues long. Germline values: CDR1 SGDLS, CDR2 YYNGEE. Germline trimming cut 4 bases from V and 4 bases from J; bases unmatched to any gene: 8. In DNA form, the CDR3 reads TGTGCCAGCAGCTCTGGGGGGACAGGGACAGAGACCCAGTACTTC. This translates into CASSSGGTGTETQYF.

This sequence joins TRBV7-2 and TRBJ1-2, with D unresolved. Germline CDR1 is SGHTA and CDR2 is FQGNSA. The CDR3 spans 13 residues. Trimming shortened V by 0 bases and J by 2 bases, and 4 bases separated the two germline ends. The CDR3 DNA reads TGTGCCAGCAGCTTAGCGCAGAACTATGGCTACACCTTC. It codes for CASSLAQNYGYTF.